A selection of T cell receptor beta chains follows, all from one sample in a study of beta chain features in type 1 diabetes. Profiled with immunoSEQ multiplex PCR; TCRdb holds only in-frame clones, not every one. The sample shows more than 550,000 clones, more than 13% of them seen only once. The source material was naive CD4+ T cells from blood. Every receptor here comes from a man in his late teens or twenties with type 1 diabetes. The CDR3 runs from the conserved cysteine through the conserved F or W. Fields, in order: D gene, J gene, clone size, CDR3 length, V gene, CDR3 DNA, CDR3 protein. A D gene is named only where the DNA matches it firmly. Part of the rows lack a size; the others show once, few, many or a class for expanded clones.

>.|TRBJ2-7|few|14|TRBV9
TGTGCCAGCAGCGTAGATCACAGAAACTACGAGCAGTACTTC
CASSVDHRNYEQYF
>.|TRBJ2-7|.|13|TRBV4-1
TGCGCCAGCAGCCAAACTAGCTCCTACGAGCAGTACTTC
CASSQTSSYEQYF
>.|TRBJ2-1|.|16|TRBV28
TGTGCCAGCAGTTTAGGGGGGGCTGTTGTTTACAATGAGCAGTTCTTC
CASSLGGAVVYNEQFF
>.|TRBJ2-3|.|15|TRBV6-6
TGTGCCAGCAAATTGGGACCTTCTAGCACAGATACGCAGTATTTT
CASKLGPSSTDTQYF
>.|TRBJ2-5|few|17|TRBV13
TGTGCCAGCAGCCTCCACCCGACAGGCCGTGGGCGAGAGACCCAGTACTTC
CASSLHPTGRGRETQYF
>TRBD2|TRBJ2-5|few|13|TRBV5-6
TGTGCCAGCAGCTTGGCGGGAGGAGAGACCCAGTACTTC
CASSLAGGETQYF
>.|TRBJ1-2|few|14|TRBV4-2
TGTGCCAGCAGTTCCACCGGGACCTTTTATGGCTACACCTTC
CASSSTGTFYGYTF
>.|TRBJ1-3|.|14|TRBV9
TGTGCCAGCAGCGTAAGAGGGACTGGAAACACCATATATTTT
CASSVRGTGNTIYF
>.|TRBJ2-5|few|13|TRBV29-1
TGCAGCGCAGGACTCAACCTGAGGGAGACCCAGTACTTC
CSAGLNLRETQYF
>.|TRBJ2-7|.|14|TRBV29-1
TGCAGCGTTGAGTGGGTAGGGAACCTCTACGAGCAGTACTTC
CSVEWVGNLYEQYF
>.|TRBJ2-5|.|12|TRBV11-2
TGTGCCAGCAGCTTACAACAAGAGACCCAGTACTTC
CASSLQQETQYF
>TRBD2|TRBJ2-2|few|17|TRBV11-2
TGTGCCAGCAGCTTACCGGGACTAGCGCCTAACACCGGGGAGCTGTTTTTT
CASSLPGLAPNTGELFF
>.|TRBJ1-2|.|13|TRBV7-9
TGTGCCAGCAGCCTCGGGACGGACTATGGCTACACCTTC
CASSLGTDYGYTF
>TRBD1|TRBJ1-6|few|16|TRBV30
TGTGCCTGGACCGGGACAGCGAGCTCCTATAATTCACCCCTCCACTTT
CAWTGTASSYNSPLHF
>TRBD1|TRBJ1-6|few|15|TRBV7-9
TGTGCCAGCAGCCAGATCGGGACAGGGAGATCACCCCTCCACTTT
CASSQIGTGRSPLHF
>.|TRBJ1-4|.|14|TRBV5-1
TGCGCCAGCACCATGGACGGGCGTAATGAAAAACTGTTTTTT
CASTMDGRNEKLFF
>.|TRBJ2-5|few|15|TRBV29-1
TGCAGCGTTGAAGACCGACCCGGCTACCAAGAGACCCAGTACTTC
CSVEDRPGYQETQYF
>.|TRBJ1-1|.|19|TRBV7-6
TGTGCCAGCAGCTTAGTCCCCCAGGGGCAGGGCTATATGAACACTGAAGCTTTCTTT
CASSLVPQGQGYMNTEAFF
>TRBD2|TRBJ2-3|few|15|TRBV4-1
TGCGCCAGCAGCCCCGGGACTAGCGGGACAGATACGCAGTATTTT
CASSPGTSGTDTQYF
>.|TRBJ2-1|few|16|TRBV7-9
TGTGCCAGCAGCTTAGCGGGGACTCCCGCATACAATGAGCAGTTCTTC
CASSLAGTPAYNEQFF